This entry lists 14 T cell receptor beta chains sequenced from one sample in a study of shared clonotypes between healthy human individuals. Assay used: immunoSEQ multiplex PCR; TCRdb lists only in-frame clones, some missing. The sample holds approximately 720,000 clones, approximately 90% seen once. In the naive CD8 group, cells lacked CD45RO and were positively selected for CCR7, so terminally differentiated effector memory CD45RA+ cells were left out. What was sequenced was naive CD8+ T cells sorted from blood. These receptors all come from a man aged 25 to 45 in good health.

The V and J genes are TRBV2 and TRBJ2-3; 7 nucleotides match TRBD2. V lost 0 bases to trimming and J lost 1 base; unmatched junction nucleotides: 7. The CDR3 consists of 17 residues. Germline CDR1 reads SNHLY; CDR2 reads FYNNEI. CDR3 sequence (DNA): TGTGCCAGCAGTGAAGCCCACCTAGCGGACCGCACAGATACGCAGTATTTT. Translating it yields CASSEAHLADRTDTQYF.

V and J are TRBV7-9 and TRBJ1-1; D not certain. The ends were cut back, 5 bases at V and 1 base at J, with 23 bases in the middle. The germline V gene has CDR1 SEHNR and CDR2 FQNEAQ (reference sequence). The CDR3 length is 18 residues. In nucleotides, the CDR3 is TGTGCCAGCAGCCCCACGGGCCTTCCAGGTGATCCGAACACTGAAGCTTTCTTT. Protein: CASSPTGLPGDPNTEAFF.

V and J are TRBV5-1 and TRBJ2-1; 7 bases map to TRBD2. CDR1 and CDR2 from the germline V gene are SGHRS and YFSETQ. V shed 0 bases, J shed 10 bases, and the junction held 22 bases outside the gene matches. CDR3 length equals 19 residues. This CDR3 reads CASSLAYDGLAELGGEQFF. The CDR3 DNA sequence: TGCGCCAGCAGCTTGGCCTATGACGGATTAGCGGAGCTGGGGGGGGAGCAGTTCTTC.

The chain is built from TRBV6-9 and TRBJ2-5; no reliable D call. The CDR3 loop spans 10 amino acids. Germline CDR1 is MNHGY and CDR2 is SVAAGI. V was pared by 7 bases and J by 5 bases, with 5 bases between. The CDR3 is CASIEETQYF. The CDR3 region has the DNA TGTGCCAGCATAGAGGAGACCCAGTACTTC.

This clone was recorded once. DNA for the CDR3: TGCGCCAGCAGTCCCGGGACTAGCGGGATCTATGAGCAGTTCTTC. This translates into CASSPGTSGIYEQFF. This rearrangement joins TRBV10-1 to TRBJ2-1, with 13 bases that match TRBD2. There are 15 residues in the CDR3. From germline, CDR1 is WNHNN and CDR2 SYGVQD (reference sequence). Trimming took 5 bases from V and 8 from J; bases not matched to a gene: 6.

The gene calls are TRBV28 and TRBJ1-5; D gene unclear. Trimming pared 5 bases from V and 4 bases from J, leaving 15 bases between. The germline gives CDR1 MDHEN, CDR2 SYDVKM. CDR3 length equals 15 residues. CDR3 sequence (DNA): TGTGCCAGCAGTCCCTTCCGGGAAATTAATCAGCCCCAGCATTTT. Protein product: CASSPFREINQPQHF.

V and J are TRBV7-9 and TRBJ2-1, with D possibly being TRBD1 (6 bases). The CDR3 consists of 14 residues. CDR1 SEHNR and CDR2 FQNEAQ come from the germline V gene (reference sequence). V was pared by 6 bases and J by 8 bases, with 17 bases between. CDR3 sequence reads: CASRVTGGFDEQFF. CDR3 sequence (DNA): TGTGCCAGCAGAGTTACTGGGGGCTTCGATGAGCAGTTCTTC.

The V and J genes are TRBV6-1 and TRBJ2-2; D remains ambiguous. The V and J ends lost 1 base and 6 bases respectively, with 9 bases between them. This CDR3 region has 14 residues. CDR1 is MNHNS, CDR2 SASEGT, per germline. The CDR3 DNA reads as TGTGCCAGCAGTGAAGTAACTTGGGCCGGGGAGCTGTTTTTT. Amino acid sequence: CASSEVTWAGELFF.

V is TRBV6-6 and J is TRBJ2-7; D possibly matches TRBD1 or TRBD2 (6 bases each). The length of the CDR3 is 16 residues. The V and J ends lost 0 bases and 0 bases respectively, with 12 bases between them. CDR1 and CDR2 (germline): MNHNY, SVGAGI (reference sequence). The CDR3 sequence is CASSYSVEGGSYEQYF. The CDR3, as DNA: TGTGCCAGCAGTTACTCGGTTGAGGGGGGCTCCTACGAGCAGTACTTC.

The chain links TRBV6-8 to TRBJ2-7, with 8 bases that match TRBD2. J was trimmed by 1 base and V by 6 bases; bases with no gene match: 14. The CDR3 runs to 17 residues. Germline CDR1 and CDR2: MNHGY and SAAAGT. The CDR3 bases are TGTGCCAGCAGCTATACTAGCGGTACCGAACTTTCCTACGAGCAGTACTTC. Encoded protein: CASSYTSGTELSYEQYF.

The chain is built from TRBV27 and TRBJ2-7; D is uncertain. The CDR3 is 14 amino acids. CDR1 and CDR2 from the germline V gene are MNHEY and SMNVEV (reference sequence). V lost 0 bases and J 1 base, leaving 7 bases between the germline ends. The CDR3 protein is CASSLSLTSYEQYF. The CDR3 bases are TGTGCCAGCAGTTTATCCTTAACGTCCTACGAGCAGTACTTC.

As to this clone: In the same sample, other DNA sequences code for this CDR3. The V and J genes are TRBV27 and TRBJ1-5, with unresolved D. V was trimmed by 3 bases and J by 0 bases, leaving 6 bases between them. Germline V lookup: CDR1 MNHEY, CDR2 SMNVEV (reference sequence). This CDR3 contains 14 residues. The CDR3 region is CASSFRGSNQPQHF. The CDR3, as DNA: TGTGCCAGCAGTTTCCGGGGTAGCAATCAGCCCCAGCATTTT.

V and J are TRBV4-3 and TRBJ2-1; TRBD1 agrees at 9 bases. Germline V gene data show CDR1 as LGHNA and CDR2 as YSLEER. CDR3 length equals 15 residues. With 5 bases clipped from V and 2 bases from J, the junction kept 4 bases outside the gene matches. CDR3 bases: TGCGCCAGCAGCACCCGACAGGGGGCCTACAATGAGCAGTTCTTC. It codes for CASSTRQGAYNEQFF.

The chain is built from TRBV7-6 and TRBJ2-1; no firm D call. Trimming left V 4 bases short and J 3 bases short, with 10 bases between. This CDR3 comprises 14 residues. Germline loops: CDR1 SGHVS, CDR2 FNYEAQ. CDR3 DNA sequence: TGTGCCAGCAGCTCTTCCCCGTTCTACAATGAGCAGTTCTTC. Residues: CASSSSPFYNEQFF.